This record looks at one T cell receptor (beta chain) sequence and its context. Its binding antigen is unknown. No quality values exist for individual bases; no much larger clone is one base distant. Trimming leaves V shorter by 6 bases and J shorter by 5 bases, with the junction holding 4 bases beyond the gene matches. The germline V gene (reference sequence) gives CDR1 as MNHNY and CDR2 as SVGAGI. The CDR3 spans 15 residues, from the cysteine through the phenylalanine. Only CDR3 DNA is held: 45 bases, read in frame from base 1. The sample comes from a study of cytomegalovirus exposure and HLA in healthy donors (dated by TCRdb to between 2016 and 2019). At the level of the whole study: An earlier analysis of several hundred of the donors reported about 290 Gb of sequence data and 100 million to 140 million unique TCR beta sequences from some 180 million T cells. A later genetic analysis used genome-wide SNP genotypes for about three fifths of the roughly 700 donors, treating that subset as a discovery cohort. Several DR-DQ haplotypes were handled as single units for association and clustering because linkage in the cohort was strong. Donor age, sex, ethnicity and CMV serostatus were compiled alongside the repertoire data. Rather than drawing on any new phenotypic data, the later analysis identified candidate immune exposures from TCR beta sequences and the way those sequences occurred across donors. The study profiled the T cell repertoires of approximately 700 subjects by immunosequencing and related them to cytomegalovirus serostatus. The study aimed to test whether cataloging public T cell receptors could reveal signatures of past pathogen exposure. Among 350 to 400 genotyped donors of the cohort, an average of about 240,000 unique TCR beta nucleotide sequences were sequenced per donor, roughly 18% of them non-productive. The genetic ancestry cluster associated with self-reported Caucasian donors included 81% of the approximately 430 genotyped donors. Besides the first cohort of 500 to 700 subjects, a separate validation cohort made up of some 110 different subjects was used. In a later analysis, previously published TCR beta repertoires from 500 to 750 donors were re-analyzed and high-resolution HLA genotyping was added so that TCR occurrence patterns could be studied. Every repertoire in the discovery cohort had been generated on one and the same sequencing platform. An early release covering about 600 HLA-typed donors comprised approximately 300 gigabases of sequencing data and tens of millions of unique TCR sequences. Both class I and class II loci were covered by HLA typing, at four-digit resolution. The number of donors typed differed by locus, with roughly 629-640 for A, B, C, DRB1 and DQB1, roughly 550 for DQA1, 606 for DPA1, and under 490 for DPB1. To decide whether each TCR beta V gene segment behaved as functional or pseudogenic, an earlier analysis of some 580 of the donors relied on high-throughput TCR beta sequencing. The study combined high-throughput TCR immunosequencing, statistical association of individual TCRs with disease status, and machine learning to predict cytomegalovirus infection status.

In total, 600 or so healthy bone marrow donors made up the cohort. At the time of sampling, every cohort member was nominally healthy, though immune exposures that went unrecorded were likely present. The donor tested CMV seropositive and was one of the 289 seropositive cohort members. A peripheral blood sample was provided by each donor, and peripheral blood mononuclear cells were used for TCR beta sequencing. Genomic DNA was extracted from the blood cell samples with the Qiagen DNeasy Blood Extraction Kit. Overall study results and their limits: A later analysis reported that several top co-occurrence clusters appeared linked to parvovirus B19, influenza, CMV and Epstein-Barr virus. CMV serostatus was the only immune exposure information available for the cohort. The classifier was reported to diagnose cytomegalovirus status with high specificity and sensitivity in both the original and validation cohorts. The presence/absence analyses assumed that sequencing depth was roughly uniform across donors, and that assumption may not be true. About 17 rarely observed V segments, including chromosome 9 orphons, were excluded from the earlier analysis of some 590 of the donors because counts were too low. A further reported finding was that TCR beta sequences accurately predicted the HLA-A and HLA-B alleles for most subjects in the first cohort. A few of the identified cytomegalovirus-associated TCR beta chains were confirmed in vitro to be specific for cytomegalovirus antigens. A later analysis associated some 17,000 TCR beta sequences with specific HLA alleles at a false discovery rate of 0.05. Strong co-occurrence of HLA alleles, especially DR and DQ, made assigning TCR associations to individual alleles difficult. It was suggested by the authors that the approach could potentially be generalized to other disease states and immunological phenotypes. In an earlier analysis of 587 of the donors, most TCR beta V segments appeared in productive rearrangements about 90% or about 30% of the time, broadly matching IMGT annotations. Some IMGT-functional V segments, including TRBV6-2 and TRBV6-3, could not be told apart with the 87-base-pair reads, so those segments were excluded. In a later genetic analysis, a missense DCLRE1C variant was associated with V-gene and J-gene trimming of TCR beta chains, and the association was replicated in an independent cohort. A later analysis found that TCR association rates varied across HLA loci, with DRB1 alleles showing the most associated TCRs and HLA-C alleles the fewest. HLA typing was unavailable for some donors at each locus, so association tests used only the typed subset. The sequencing pipeline was judged likely to have produced a cluster of highly shared sequence variants as a technical artifact. Linkage disequilibrium might explain the correlated functional status among segregating V segments, but an unknown experimental factor could not be ruled out. Compared with the 666-donor mean, donors in an Asian-associated ancestry cluster had fewer N-insertions in productive TCRs, according to a later genetic analysis. Compared with equally common non-associated chains, HLA-associated TCR beta chains in a later analysis were more clonally expanded and had lower generation probabilities. According to a later analysis, most CMV-associated TCR beta chains appeared to be HLA-restricted, and the HLA associations seemed to be driven largely by CMV exposure. Across donors, most TCR sequences were observed very rarely, whereas some public TCRs were present in many individuals. The study gave a list of more than 150 TCR beta chains associated with cytomegalovirus. This cohort had only TCR beta chains sequenced, and the lack of alpha or paired-chain data limited which features could be detected.

Libraries were prepared through the immunoSEQ multiplex PCR assay. A mixture of 60 forward primers for TCR Vbeta segments and 13 reverse primers for TCR Jbeta segments was used in the multiplex PCR. A multiplex PCR assay on genomic DNA amplified the CDR3 region of rearranged TCR beta genes. The amplified TCR beta libraries were sequenced on the Illumina HiSeq System as 87-base-pair reads. The source study handled its data this way. Across the roughly 600 repertoires, a later analysis counted around 80 million unique TCR beta chains, 8.5 million to 12 million of which were shared by at least two donors. A nearest-neighbor algorithm error-corrected the raw reads and collapsed the reads into unique sequences, merging closely related sequences to remove PCR and sequencing errors. V, D and J gene segments were assigned by aligning CDR3 sequences to IMGT reference sequences. For a sequence to be retained, a match of at least six nucleotides to both a V gene segment and a J gene segment was required. A rearrangement was called productive if the CDR3 had no stop codons and remained in frame with V and J, and every other rearrangement was called non-productive. CDR3 was defined according to IMGT convention as the region running from the second conserved V-encoded cysteine to the conserved J-encoded phenylalanine. The earlier analysis of some 540 of the donors excluded any sequence lacking an unambiguous match to a single V gene segment. In an earlier analysis of 587 of the donors, a V segment was called functional when productive rearrangements were above 56.7%, and segregating when the standard deviation between donors exceeded 5%. A statistical classification framework was built for diagnosing cytomegalovirus status from the catalog of TCR beta chain sequences. In a later analysis, V and J genes were assigned by comparing TCR nucleotide sequences against IMGT/GENE-DB human TR gene sequences. In a later analysis, CDR3 sequences and most-parsimonious VDJ recombination scenarios were assigned using the TCRdist pipeline. In a later analysis, each TCR beta chain was defined by its CDR3 amino acid sequence together with its V-gene family, and reads without a unique V-gene family were excluded. In a later analysis, fewer than 650 highly shared, low-generation-probability nucleotide sequences were removed to address suspected cross-contamination and a sequencing artifact. For each public chain, a later analysis derived a clonal expansion index from normalized ranks of inferred template counts within each repertoire. In a later analysis, generation probabilities were computed using a VDJ recombination model fitted to out-of-frame rearrangements, and the results were checked against IGoR. In a later analysis, TCR-TCR, TCR-HLA and TCR-CMV co-occurrence was scored with hypergeometric tests, and a repertoire-size bias correction was applied to TCR pairs. In a later analysis, false discovery rates were estimated by permuting HLA or CMV assignments 20 times. In a later analysis, co-occurring TCRs were grouped using DBSCAN, and TCRdist sequence similarity was added for clustering within HLA-allele-positive subsets. Co-occurrence clustering excluded repertoires with fewer than 30,000 or more than 120,000 public chains, plus five with anomalous nucleotide sharing. TCRdb obtained this table from immuneACCESS and retained in-frame rearrangements with V and J assigned. These tables miss some clones; where compared with another copy, unresolved V genes account for less than half of the shortfall, and the remainder is unexplained. D and trimming come from the DNA, and the V and J calls and clone size come from that table. This sample has more than 85,000 clones in its table, and roughly an eighth of those were observed once. In total, the top ten clones hold more than 15% of the sample.

The chain employs TRBV6-6 and TRBJ2-2, and 12 junctional nucleotides match TRBD2. This receptor was taken from a middle-aged man in good health and CMV-seropositive. The sample comprised PBMCs. The nucleotide sequence reads TGTGCCAGCAGCTCCGGACTAGCGGGAACCGGGGAGCTGTTTTTT. This yields the protein CASSSGLAGTGELFF.